The source of this T cell receptor beta chain is a study of identical twins. Study outcomes and limitations: Out-of-frame alpha sequences shared by twins showed excess low generation probability. Cross-sectional statistical analysis was relied on for the conclusions, without the same donors being followed.

TCRdb itself ran the 5' RACE reads through MiXCR, one entry per CDR3 protein. The data show about 450,000 distinct CDR3 sequences, with less than 20% seen just once and roughly an eighth held by the top ten. This clonotype came up many times. The antigen remains undetermined. V lost 3 bases to trimming and J lost 0 bases, with 9 bases between them. This CDR3 is built from 14 residues. The clonotype comes from a man aged 45-65 years in good health. The genes are TRBV12-3 or TRBV12-4 and TRBJ2-7, with a weak D call TRBD1 (5 bases). The sample comprised naive T cells sorted from blood. The CDR3 reads CASSFGASSYEQYF. CDR3 bases: TGTGCCAGCAGTTTTGGGGCAAGCTCCTACGAGCAGTACTTC.